Sequencing of this T cell receptor beta chain was carried out in a study of T-cell reconstitution after alpha-beta-depleted transplantation in children. Findings of the study overall: After one year, T-cell counts and TCRbeta diversity mostly came from new T cells. There were reportedly several hundred expanded graft clones from which alpha-beta T cells came about two months after transplant. From surviving recipient T cells and thymic progenitors came the high day-60 TCRbeta diversity observed in some patients.

For TCRbeta, the library was prepared with unique molecular identifiers. TCRdb independently ran MiXCR on the PCR reads; one entry per CDR3 protein. The data contain about a million distinct CDR3 sequences, roughly 29% of them singletons. Only a few counts were recorded for this clonotype. The antigen remains unidentified. The material sequenced was PBMCs, mostly from graft donor cells, taken 360 days after TCRalphabeta/CD19-depleted stem cell transplant. The sequence came from a boy under two years old who had a stem cell transplant for SCID, so the T cells may come from the graft donor.

CDR3 loop: CASSSLGGYNEQFF. The CDR3 DNA reads TGTGCCAGCAGTTCCCTAGGGGGCTACAATGAGCAGTTCTTC. The rearrangement uses TRBV27 and TRBJ2-1, with D perhaps matching TRBD1 (6 bases). CDR1 and CDR2 (germline): MNHEY, SMNVEV (reference sequence). This CDR3 is built from 14 residues. Trimming shortened V by 4 bases and J by 3 bases, and 10 bases separated the two germline ends.